Following are 18 T cell receptor beta chains from one sample sequenced in a study of PD-1 blockade in classical Hodgkin lymphoma. Sample time point: cycle 4 day 1 (C4D1), after more than 5 weeks of nivolumab. No patient escaped relapse after autologous stem cell transplantation, and brentuximab vedotin exposure varied. Produced via immunoSEQ multiplex PCR; TCRdb's table is partial and in-frame only. Counted here are more than 95,000 clones, approximately 89% occurring once; the ten biggest clones make up under 20%. The sample was peripheral blood mononuclear cells (PBMCs), taken before the fourth cycle of nivolumab. The receptors were sampled from a human donor with classical Hodgkin lymphoma.

This rearrangement joins TRBV19 to TRBJ1-5, with D maybe TRBD1 (5 bases). Trimming stripped 6 bases from V and 0 bases from J, with 9 bases between. The germline V gene encodes CDR1 LNHDA and CDR2 SQIVND (reference sequence). CDR3 length: 14 amino acids. CDR3 nucleotides: TGTGCCAGTAGAGGGGCGTATAGCAATCAGCCCCAGCATTTT. Translation: CASRGAYSNQPQHF.

The chain uses TRBV5-1 and TRBJ1-2; D is perhaps TRBD1 (5 bases). The germline V and J ends were trimmed by 0 bases and 4 bases, with 19 bases remaining between them. Looked up from germline, CDR1 is SGHRS and CDR2 is YFSETQ. This CDR3 is built from 17 residues. The CDR3 here is CASSLAQGGATAYGYTF. For the CDR3, the DNA is TGCGCCAGCAGCTTGGCCCAGGGAGGCGCTACGGCCTATGGCTACACCTTC. The variable domain in full, with the rest retrieved from reference TRBV5-1 and TRBJ1-2, is KAGVTQTPRYLIKTRGQQVTLSCSPISGHRSVSWYQQTPGQGLQFLFEYFSETQRNKGNFPGRFSGRQFSNSRSEMNVSTLELGDSALYLCASSLAQGGATAYGYTFGSGTRLTVV.

This rearrangement joins TRBV6-1 to TRBJ2-2; maybe TRBD2 (6 bases). The germline V and J ends were trimmed by 2 bases and 5 bases, with 12 bases remaining between them. The CDR3 contains 15 residues. Germline CDR1 and CDR2: MNHNS and SASEGT. CDR3 in DNA: TGTGCCAGCAGTGAAAGGAGCCGGGGGACCGGGGAGCTGTTTTTT. This translates into CASSERSRGTGELFF.

V and J are TRBV30 and TRBJ2-3, with D maybe TRBD2 (6 bases). Deletions cut 3 bases from V and 3 bases from J, with 13 bases between. Germline-derived CDR1 and CDR2 are GTSNPN and SVGIG (reference sequence). The CDR3 loop spans 14 amino acids. The CDR3 loop reads CAWSLGGITDTQYF. The CDR3 DNA reads TGTGCCTGGAGCCTCGGGGGAATAACAGATACGCAGTATTTT. Using reference TRBV30 and TRBJ2-3 for the parts outside the CDR3, the full variable domain is SQTIHQWPATLVQPVGSPLSLECTVEGTSNPNLYWYRQAAGRGLQLLFYSVGIGQISSEVPQNLSASRPQDRQFILSSKKLLLSDSGFYLCAWSLGGITDTQYFGPGTRLTVL.

The chain has TRBV5-6 and TRBJ2-7; D possibly corresponds to TRBD1 (5 bases). The V and J ends lost 0 bases and 3 bases respectively, with 16 bases between them. Germline CDR1 and CDR2: SGHDT and YYEEEE. The CDR3 covers 16 residues. The DNA for the CDR3 is TGTGCCAGCAGCTTGGTTCGACAGAAATTCCGCTACGAGCAGTACTTC. Protein product: CASSLVRQKFRYEQYF.

The gene calls are TRBV5-6 and TRBJ1-2, with D perhaps TRBD1 (5 bases). Between the trimmed V and J ends, which lost 5 bases and 10 bases, there was a span of 21 bases. CDR1 SGHDT and CDR2 YYEEEE come from the germline V gene. This CDR3 has 14 residues. Here the CDR3 reads CASSSSTAGGIYTF. In nucleotides, the CDR3 is TGTGCCAGCAGTTCTTCCACGGCCGGGGGTATCTACACCTTC. Full variable domain (missing parts from reference TRBV5-6 and TRBJ1-2): DAGVTQSPTHLIKTRGQQVTLRCSPKSGHDTVSWYQQALGQGPQFIFQYYEEEERQRGNFPDRFSGHQFPNYSSELNVNALLLGDSALYLCASSSSTAGGIYTFGSGTRLTVV.

This clone was counted a few times. This rearrangement joins TRBV7-2 to TRBJ1-1; the D gene is possibly TRBD1 (5 bases). V was clipped by 6 bases and J by 1 base, with 9 bases between them. The germline V gene has CDR1 SGHTA and CDR2 FQGNSA. CDR3 size: 13 residues. CDR3 DNA: TGTGCCAGCAGGGGGCTCGGGAACACTGAAGCTTTCTTT. This encodes CASRGLGNTEAFF.

The CDR3 sequence is CSVDGLAGTYEQYF. The CDR3 bases are TGCAGCGTTGACGGACTAGCGGGTACCTACGAGCAGTACTTC. The chain combines TRBV29-1 with TRBJ2-7; 11 bases are shared with TRBD2. CDR3 length equals 14 residues. CDR1 is SQVTM and CDR2 is ANQGSEA in the germline V gene. V was clipped by 3 bases and J by 2 bases; unmatched bases: 3.

This chain links TRBV7-2 with TRBJ1-5; D is undetermined. Looked up from germline, CDR1 is SGHTA and CDR2 is FQGNSA. The length of the CDR3 is 12 residues. Trimming took off 3 bases at V and 0 bases at J, with 0 bases between the two ends. DNA of the CDR3: TGTGCCAGCAGCTTTAGCAATCAGCCCCAGCATTTT. The encoded protein is CASSFSNQPQHF.

This chain links TRBV6-5 with TRBJ2-7, with TRBD2 matching 15 bases. Losses at the gene ends were 8 bases for V and 7 bases for J; bases not matched to a gene: 9. Per the germline V gene, CDR1 is MNHEY and CDR2 is SVGAGI. The CDR3 loop spans 15 amino acids. CDR3 amino acids: CASGTGTSGRSEQYF. CDR3 nucleotide sequence: TGTGCCAGCGGTACCGGGACTAGCGGGAGGAGTGAGCAGTACTTC.

Written as DNA, the CDR3 is TGTGCCAGCAGCAAAGCGCTCGGCAGGTTGATGAGCCTTTATGGCTACACCTTC. This sequence encodes CASSKALGRLMSLYGYTF. The chain carries TRBV21-1 and TRBJ1-2; TRBD1 is the table's D call, not checked against the DNA. TRBV21-1 counts as a pseudogene. This CDR3 contains 18 residues.

The V call is TRBV5-4, the J call TRBJ2-3; 11 bases map to TRBD2. Unmatched junction bases numbered 7, after V lost 4 bases and J lost 3 bases. This CDR3 is built from 16 residues. From germline, CDR1 is SGHNT and CDR2 YYREEE (reference sequence). The CDR3 bases are TGTGCCAGCAGCGTCGGGACTAGCGGACCTACAGATACGCAGTATTTT. This sequence encodes CASSVGTSGPTDTQYF.

The chain combines TRBV30 with TRBJ1-4; possibly TRBD1 for D (5 bases). CDR1 GTSNPN and CDR2 SVGIG come from the germline V gene (reference sequence). The germline V and J ends were trimmed by 0 bases and 3 bases, with 14 bases remaining between them. The CDR3 extends over 16 amino acids. DNA of the CDR3: TGTGCCTGGAGTGTACCCGGGGTGGGGGCTAATGAAAAACTGTTTTTT. As protein: CAWSVPGVGANEKLFF. Together with reference TRBV30 and TRBJ1-4, the CDR3 gives the full variable domain: SQTIHQWPATLVQPVGSPLSLECTVEGTSNPNLYWYRQAAGRGLQLLFYSVGIGQISSEVPQNLSASRPQDRQFILSSKKLLLSDSGFYLCAWSVPGVGANEKLFFGSGTQLSVL.

This clone was picked up one time. CDR3 amino acids: CASSRGQGHSEAFF. For the CDR3, the DNA is TGTGCCAGCAGCCGGGGACAGGGGCATAGTGAAGCTTTCTTT. The rearrangement links TRBV7-2 to TRBJ1-1; 10 nucleotides agree with TRBD1. This CDR3 has 14 residues. Per germline, CDR1 SGHTA and CDR2 FQGNSA. V lost 5 bases, J lost 7 bases, and 7 bases stayed unmatched.

This chain joins TRBV29-1 and TRBJ2-1, with 9 bases aligning to TRBD1. V was clipped by 6 bases and J by 6 bases; unmatched bases: 9. CDR1 SQVTM and CDR2 ANQGSEA come from the germline V gene. The CDR3 runs to 14 residues. The CDR3 DNA reads as TGCAGCGTCCACCCGGACAGGGGACCCAATGAGCAGTTCTTC. Protein sequence: CSVHPDRGPNEQFF.

This clone was counted only a few times. The gene calls are TRBV4-2 and TRBJ2-7; weak D call: TRBD2 (6 bases). The germline V gene encodes CDR1 LGHNA and CDR2 YNFKEQ. This CDR3 has 16 residues. The ends were cut back, 4 bases at V and 4 bases at J, with 20 bases in the middle. DNA of the CDR3: TGTGCCAGCAGCCCCCGACCGGCGGGGAACTCTTACGAGCAGTACTTC. Amino acid sequence: CASSPRPAGNSYEQYF.

J is TRBJ1-4 and V is TRBV19; D unclear. The CDR3 contains 14 residues. From germline, CDR1 is LNHDA and CDR2 SQIVND (reference sequence). The V end was cut by 4 bases, the J end by 5 bases, with 11 bases between. CDR3 DNA sequence: TGTGCCAGTAGTAGCCGGAGGCTCAATGAAAAACTGTTTTTT. It translates to CASSSRRLNEKLFF.

The chain recombines TRBV7-2 with TRBJ1-1; no definite D call. Germline V gene data show CDR1 as SGHTA and CDR2 as FQGNSA. V was pared by 1 base and J by 1 base, with 4 bases between. The CDR3 spans 13 residues. The CDR3, as DNA: TGTGCCAGCAGCTTAGTAGGGAACACTGAAGCTTTCTTT. This codes for CASSLVGNTEAFF.